This T cell receptor beta chain was profiled in a study of shared clonotypes between healthy human individuals (dated by TCRdb to the early 2020s). For context, the study as a whole: Three men and two women, aged 18 to 49 years, made up the cohort. To estimate repertoire size and how much clonotype sharing occurs between individuals, the study deeply sequenced the blood TCR repertoires of roughly 5 healthy adults. Each donor's leukapheresis produced roughly between roughly 0.85 and 9.5 billion PBMCs. Libraries were prepared and TCR repertoires were sequenced by different laboratories using diverse techniques, in order to increase sequencing depth and limit assay-specific biases. For each donor, three plates each were used for CD4 naive and CD4 memory, two plates were used for CD8 naive, and one plate was used for CD8 memory.

Donors were healthy HIV-negative adults with no recently reported acute infections or vaccinations. Only Caucasian adults living in Nashville, Tennessee, USA were represented among the donors. CD4+ T cells were enriched through magnetic negative selection, after which naive cells were positively selected on CD45RA and the remaining negative fraction served as the memory subset. After blood collection by leukapheresis, PBMCs were isolated using Ficoll-Histopaque density gradient centrifugation and then cryopreserved in the vapor phase of liquid nitrogen. Analytical flow cytometry was used to check the purity and quantity of each magnetically sorted T cell population. Genomic DNA was isolated from each sorted fraction and quantified by UV absorbance on a Nanodrop 2000c. With respect to this clone: This clone's antigen is unknown. Base qualities were left out, and no much larger clone turns up one base away.

In the germline V gene, CDR1 corresponds to MGHRA and CDR2 to YSYEKL. V is reduced by 0 bases and J by 4 bases, leaving a spacing of 12 bases between them. The CDR3, cysteine through phenylalanine, is 15 amino acids long. CDR3 DNA is the only sequence kept; it has 45 bases, read in frame from the first base. TCR CDR3 regions were amplified from genomic DNA by multiplex PCR using the deep immunoSEQ assay. For each cell subset, the extracted genomic DNA was distributed evenly across all wells of several immunoSEQ 96-well plates, and each plate served as one replicate. For sorted subsets, each replicate PCR was loaded with 200 ng genomic DNA, equivalent to about 30,000 T cell genomes. The purified libraries were quantified using a Qubit 3.0 fluorometer, sized with a Bioanalyzer 2100, and then quantified again using the KAPA Library Quantification kit. Every immunoSEQ 96-well plate was sequenced on a separate single-read 150-cycle Illumina NextSeq 550 flow cell. Turning to the authors' computational methods: Because only junctional sequences without quality scores were contained in the immunoSEQ output, filtering matching that applied to full-length reads could not be performed. To assign V/J genes and CDR3, sequences were annotated against IMGT germline references using PyIR, a Python wrapper for IgBLAST v1.9. Reads were filtered out if the reads had weak V/J assignments (E-value above 1e-6), no CDR3, stop codons, out-of-frame junctions, or ambiguous translated residues. V3J clonotypes were defined by identical inferred V gene, J gene, and CDR3 amino acid sequence. Percentage overlap between repertoires was calculated by dividing the number of shared unique clonotypes by the size of the smaller repertoire. Repertoire richness was assessed with RTK rarefaction, the Chao1 estimator, and Recon v2.1 estimates of unobserved clonotypes. Generation probabilities were computed with OLGA for all TCRbeta clonotypes obtained by the gDNA method from a few donors. TCRdb carries this immuneACCESS record with in-frame sequences only. Its versions omit some clonotypes, under half of them owing to an unresolved V gene in the studies checked, with the rest unexplained. The D gene and trimming were derived from the DNA, and the V and J assignments and clone size from that table. In this sample the table shows about 1.5 million clones, 95% to 99% of which occur a single time. Together, the top ten hold roughly 0.45% of the sample.

Broader findings and caveats from the paper: Sampling was restricted to blood, and TCR repertoires in tissue are likely to differ from TCR repertoires in blood. When several donors were compared, the shared fraction of clonotypes was around 5% for naive CD4, approximately 3.5% for naive CD8, 2% to 2.5% for memory CD4, and 0.4% for memory CD8. Rarefaction of sorted-subset datasets indicated incomplete sequencing despite the large sequencing depth. The genetic and exposure-history diversity represented was limited by the small number of donors. Larger estimated clonotype richness was generally found for naive subsets than for memory subsets. Pairwise subsampling led to the expectation that sequencing depth would affect the degree of clonotype sharing among donors. Compared with non-shared clonotypes, clonotypes shared by all four sorted-subset donors had higher generation probabilities.

The chain joins TRBV4-1 to TRBJ1-2, and possibly TRBD1, on 5 matching bases. This TCR came from a man aged 25 to 40 in good health. Sequencing was carried out using naive CD4+ T cells sorted from blood. Sample cell subset or site, as interpreted from the label and publication: CD45RA+ positively selected. The DNA is as follows: TGCGCCAGCAGCCAAGAGGGCGGCAGGGTCTATGGCTACACCTTC. Translated, it reads CASSQEGGRVYGYTF.